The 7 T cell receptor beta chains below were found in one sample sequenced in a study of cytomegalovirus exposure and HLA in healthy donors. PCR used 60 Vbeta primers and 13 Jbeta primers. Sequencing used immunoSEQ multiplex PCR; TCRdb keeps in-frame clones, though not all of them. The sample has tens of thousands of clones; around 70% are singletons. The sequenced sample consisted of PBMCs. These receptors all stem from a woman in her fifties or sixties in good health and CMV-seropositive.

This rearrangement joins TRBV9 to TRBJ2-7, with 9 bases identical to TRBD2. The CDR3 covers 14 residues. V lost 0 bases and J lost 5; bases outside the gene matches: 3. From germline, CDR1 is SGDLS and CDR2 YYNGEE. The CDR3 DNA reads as TGTGCCAGCAGCGTAGGAGCGGGAGGACACGAGCAGTACTTC. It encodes CASSVGAGGHEQYF.

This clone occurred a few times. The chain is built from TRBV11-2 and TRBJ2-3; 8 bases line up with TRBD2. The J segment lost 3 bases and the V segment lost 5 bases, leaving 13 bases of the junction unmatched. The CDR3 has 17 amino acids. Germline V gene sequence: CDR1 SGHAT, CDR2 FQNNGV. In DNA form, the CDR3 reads TGTGCCAGCAGCCCACGGGAAGCGGGAGTAAGGACAGATACGCAGTATTTT. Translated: CASSPREAGVRTDTQYF.

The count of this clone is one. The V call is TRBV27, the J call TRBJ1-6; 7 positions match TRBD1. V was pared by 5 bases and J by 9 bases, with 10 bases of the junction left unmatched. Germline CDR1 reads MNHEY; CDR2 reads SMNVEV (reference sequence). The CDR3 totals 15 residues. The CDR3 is CASSLRTGTVSPLHF. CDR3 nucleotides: TGTGCCAGCAGTCTTCGGACAGGAACCGTTTCACCCCTCCACTTT.

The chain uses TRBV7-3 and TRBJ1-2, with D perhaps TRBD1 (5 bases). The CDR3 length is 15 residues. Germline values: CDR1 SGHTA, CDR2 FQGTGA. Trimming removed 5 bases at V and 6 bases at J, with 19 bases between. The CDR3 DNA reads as TGTGCCAGCAGCCCCGCCACAGGTGATCAACATGGCTACACCTTC. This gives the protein CASSPATGDQHGYTF.

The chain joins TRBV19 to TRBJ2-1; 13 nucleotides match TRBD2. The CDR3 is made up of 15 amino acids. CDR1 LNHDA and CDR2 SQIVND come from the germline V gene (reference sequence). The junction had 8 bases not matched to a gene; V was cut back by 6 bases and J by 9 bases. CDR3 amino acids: CASRPLAGGPSEQFF. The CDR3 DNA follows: TGTGCCAGTAGACCACTAGCGGGAGGGCCCAGTGAGCAGTTCTTC. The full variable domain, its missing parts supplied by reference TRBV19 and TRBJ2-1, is DGGITQSPKYLFRKEGQNVTLSCEQNLNHDAMYWYRQDPGQGLRLIYYSQIVNDFQKGDIAEGYSVSREKKESFPLTVTSAQKNPTAFYLCASRPLAGGPSEQFFGPGTRLTVL.

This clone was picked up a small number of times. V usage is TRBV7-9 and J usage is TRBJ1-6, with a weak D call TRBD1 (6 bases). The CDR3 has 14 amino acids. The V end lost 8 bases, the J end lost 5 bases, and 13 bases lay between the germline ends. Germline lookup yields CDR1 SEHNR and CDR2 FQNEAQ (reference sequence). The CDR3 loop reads CASGTNTNNSPLHF. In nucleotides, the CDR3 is TGTGCCAGCGGGACAAACACCAATAATTCACCCCTCCACTTT.

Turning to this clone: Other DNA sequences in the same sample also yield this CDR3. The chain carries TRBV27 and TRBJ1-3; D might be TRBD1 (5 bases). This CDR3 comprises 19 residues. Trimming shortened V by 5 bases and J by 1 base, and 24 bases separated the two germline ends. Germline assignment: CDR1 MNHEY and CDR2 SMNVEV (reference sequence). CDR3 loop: CASSLLAGGDVLSGNTIYF. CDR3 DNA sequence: TGTGCCAGCAGTCTACTGGCGGGGGGTGATGTCTTGTCTGGAAACACCATATATTTT.